This T cell receptor (beta chain) stems from a study of cytomegalovirus exposure and HLA in healthy donors. Study observations and caveats: TCR beta chain V- and J-gene trimming was linked, in a later analysis, to a missense variant in DCLRE1C.

A word on this clone: Its antigen is undetermined.

13 Jbeta primers and 60 Vbeta primers were used for the PCR. TCRdb's copy holds only in-frame clones and misses some; the assay was immunoSEQ multiplex PCR. The sample lists a few hundred thousand clones, approximately 91% occurring once. Trimming took 5 bases from V and 1 from J, leaving 11 bases between them. CDR3 length: 14 residues. The germline V gene encodes CDR1 SEHNR and CDR2 FQNEAQ (reference sequence). The chain couples TRBV7-9 to TRBJ2-5; D possibly corresponds to TRBD1 (6 bases). The sample consisted of PBMCs. This clonotype originated in a girl aged 2 to 10 in good health and CMV-seronegative. CDR3 nucleotide sequence: TGTGCCAGCAGCCCGGGGACACTCCAAGAGACCCAGTACTTC. This translates into CASSPGTLQETQYF.